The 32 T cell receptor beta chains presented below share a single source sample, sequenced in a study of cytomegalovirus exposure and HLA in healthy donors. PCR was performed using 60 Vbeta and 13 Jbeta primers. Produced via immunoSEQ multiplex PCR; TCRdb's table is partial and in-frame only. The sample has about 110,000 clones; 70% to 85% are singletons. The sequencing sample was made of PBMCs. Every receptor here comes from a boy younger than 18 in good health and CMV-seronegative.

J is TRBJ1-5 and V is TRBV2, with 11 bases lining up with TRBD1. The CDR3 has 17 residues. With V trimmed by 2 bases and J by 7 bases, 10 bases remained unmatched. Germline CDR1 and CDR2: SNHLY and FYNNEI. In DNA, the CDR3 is TGTGCCAGCAGTGAAATTCCCGGACAGGGGGCGAGGCAGCCCCAGCATTTT. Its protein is CASSEIPGQGARQPQHF.

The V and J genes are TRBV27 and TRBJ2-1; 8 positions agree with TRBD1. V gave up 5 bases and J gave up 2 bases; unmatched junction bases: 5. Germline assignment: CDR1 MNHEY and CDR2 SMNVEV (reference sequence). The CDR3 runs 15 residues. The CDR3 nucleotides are TGTGCCAGCAGTCCGGACAGGGCCCCCTACAATGAGCAGTTCTTC. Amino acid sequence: CASSPDRAPYNEQFF.

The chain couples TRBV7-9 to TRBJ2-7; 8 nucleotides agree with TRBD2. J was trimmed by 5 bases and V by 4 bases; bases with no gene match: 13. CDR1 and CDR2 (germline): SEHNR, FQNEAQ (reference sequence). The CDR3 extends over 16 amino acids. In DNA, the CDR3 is TGTGCCAGCAGCTACCATAGCGGGACACGCGTCCACGAGCAGTACTTC. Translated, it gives CASSYHSGTRVHEQYF.

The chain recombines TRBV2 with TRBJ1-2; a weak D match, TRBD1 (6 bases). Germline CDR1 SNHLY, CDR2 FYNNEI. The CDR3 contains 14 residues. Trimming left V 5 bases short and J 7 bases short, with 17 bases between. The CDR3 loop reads CASSKGPGVGGYTF. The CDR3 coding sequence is TGTGCCAGCAGTAAAGGGCCAGGGGTCGGTGGCTACACCTTC.

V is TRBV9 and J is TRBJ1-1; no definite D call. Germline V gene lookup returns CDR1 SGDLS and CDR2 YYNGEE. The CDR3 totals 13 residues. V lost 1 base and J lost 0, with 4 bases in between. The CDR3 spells CASSVQMNTEAFF. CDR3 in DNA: TGTGCCAGCAGCGTACAAATGAACACTGAAGCTTTCTTT. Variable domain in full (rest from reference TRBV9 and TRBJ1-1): DSGVTQTPKHLITATGQRVTLRCSPRSGDLSVYWYQQSLDQGLQFLIQYYNGEERAKGNILERFSAQQFPDLHSELNLSSLELGDSALYFCASSVQMNTEAFFGQGTRLTVV.

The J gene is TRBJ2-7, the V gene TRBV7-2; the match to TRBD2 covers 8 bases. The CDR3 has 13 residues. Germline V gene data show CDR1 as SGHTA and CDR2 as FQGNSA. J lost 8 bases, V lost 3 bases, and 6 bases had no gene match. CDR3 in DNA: TGTGCCAGCAGCTTCGGAGAGCGGGGGAAGCAGTACTTC. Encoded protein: CASSFGERGKQYF.

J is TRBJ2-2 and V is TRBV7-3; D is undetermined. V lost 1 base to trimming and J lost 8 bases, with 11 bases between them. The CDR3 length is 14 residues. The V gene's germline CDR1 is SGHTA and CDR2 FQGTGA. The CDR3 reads CASSLRLRSGELFF. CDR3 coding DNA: TGTGCCAGCAGCTTAAGGTTGCGTTCGGGGGAGCTGTTTTTT.

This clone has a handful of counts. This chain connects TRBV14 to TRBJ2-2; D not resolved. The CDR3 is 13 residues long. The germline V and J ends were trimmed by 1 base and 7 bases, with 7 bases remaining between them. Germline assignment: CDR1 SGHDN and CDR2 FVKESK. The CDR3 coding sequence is TGTGCCAGCAGCCAAGCTTCCCGCGGGGAGCTGTTTTTT. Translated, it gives CASSQASRGELFF. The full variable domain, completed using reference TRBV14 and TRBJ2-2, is EAGVTQFPSHSVIEKGQTVTLRCDPISGHDNLYWYRRVMGKEIKFLLHFVKESKQDESGMPNNRFLAERTGGTYSTLKVQPAELEDSGVYFCASSQASRGELFFGEGSRLTVL.

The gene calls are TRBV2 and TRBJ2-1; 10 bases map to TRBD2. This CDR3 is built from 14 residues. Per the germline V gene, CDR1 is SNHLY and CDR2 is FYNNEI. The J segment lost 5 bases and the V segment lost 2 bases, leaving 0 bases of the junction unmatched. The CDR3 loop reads CASSETSGNNEQFF. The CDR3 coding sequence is TGTGCCAGCAGTGAAACTAGCGGGAACAATGAGCAGTTCTTC.

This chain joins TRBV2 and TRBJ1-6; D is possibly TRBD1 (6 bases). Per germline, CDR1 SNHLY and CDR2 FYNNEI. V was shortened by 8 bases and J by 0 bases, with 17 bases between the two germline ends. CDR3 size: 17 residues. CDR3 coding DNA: TGTGCCAGCCAGCAAGAGACAGGTAGCTCCTATAATTCACCCCTCCACTTT. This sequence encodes CASQQETGSSYNSPLHF.

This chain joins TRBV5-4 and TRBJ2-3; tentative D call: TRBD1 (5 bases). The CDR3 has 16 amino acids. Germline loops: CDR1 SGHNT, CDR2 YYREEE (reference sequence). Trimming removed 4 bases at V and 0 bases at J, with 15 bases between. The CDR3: CASSIDSYTSTDTQYF. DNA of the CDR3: TGTGCCAGCAGCATCGACAGCTATACTAGCACAGATACGCAGTATTTT.

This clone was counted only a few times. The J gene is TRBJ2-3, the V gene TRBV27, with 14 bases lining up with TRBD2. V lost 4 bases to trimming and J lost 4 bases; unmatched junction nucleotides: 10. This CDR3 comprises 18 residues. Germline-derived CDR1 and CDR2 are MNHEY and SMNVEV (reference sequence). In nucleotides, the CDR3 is TGTGCCAGCAGTTGGCTGGGACTAGCGGGGGCTCGTCCAGATACGCAGTATTTT. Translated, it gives CASSWLGLAGARPDTQYF.

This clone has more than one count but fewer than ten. The DNA of the CDR3 is TGTGCCAGCAGCCCGGACACCTACGAGCAGTACTTC. It codes for CASSPDTYEQYF. The rearrangement joins TRBV7-9 to TRBJ2-7, with D possibly being TRBD1 (5 bases). This CDR3 comprises 12 residues. Trimming stripped 5 bases from V and 2 bases from J, with 7 bases between. In germline, CDR1 is SEHNR, CDR2 FQNEAQ (reference sequence).

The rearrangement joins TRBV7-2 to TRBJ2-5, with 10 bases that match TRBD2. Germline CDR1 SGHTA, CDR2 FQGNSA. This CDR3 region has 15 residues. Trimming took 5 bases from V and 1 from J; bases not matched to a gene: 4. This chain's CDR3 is CASSKSGGAQETQYF. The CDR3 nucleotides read TGTGCCAGCAGCAAAAGCGGGGGGGCCCAAGAGACCCAGTACTTC. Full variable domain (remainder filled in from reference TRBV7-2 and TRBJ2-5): GAGVSQSPSNKVTEKGKDVELRCDPISGHTALYWYRQSLGQGLEFLIYFQGNSAPDKSGLPSDRFSAERTGGSVSTLTIQRTQQEDSAVYLCASSKSGGAQETQYFGPGTRLLVL.

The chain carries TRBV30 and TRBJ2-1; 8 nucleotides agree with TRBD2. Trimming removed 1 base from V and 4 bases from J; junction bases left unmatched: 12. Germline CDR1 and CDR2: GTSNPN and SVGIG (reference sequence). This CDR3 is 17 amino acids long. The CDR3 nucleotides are TGTGCCTGGAGTGGGGGGAGTGGGAGCGGGAGATACAATGAGCAGTTCTTC. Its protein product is CAWSGGSGSGRYNEQFF.

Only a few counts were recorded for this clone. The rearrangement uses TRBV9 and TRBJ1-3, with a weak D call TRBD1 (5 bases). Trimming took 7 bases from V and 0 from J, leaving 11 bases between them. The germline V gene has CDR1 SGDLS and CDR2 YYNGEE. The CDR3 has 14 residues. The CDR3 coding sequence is TGTGCCAGCGCCCGGGGGGACTCTGGAAACACCATATATTTT. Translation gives CASARGDSGNTIYF. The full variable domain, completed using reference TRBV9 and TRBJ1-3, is DSGVTQTPKHLITATGQRVTLRCSPRSGDLSVYWYQQSLDQGLQFLIQYYNGEERAKGNILERFSAQQFPDLHSELNLSSLELGDSALYFCASARGDSGNTIYFGEGSWLTVV.

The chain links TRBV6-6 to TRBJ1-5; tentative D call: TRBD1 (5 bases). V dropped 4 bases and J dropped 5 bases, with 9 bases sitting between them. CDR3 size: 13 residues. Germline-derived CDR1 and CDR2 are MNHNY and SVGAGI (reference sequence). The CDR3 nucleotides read TGTGCCAGCAGTTCGGGACTTTATCAGCCCCAGCATTTT. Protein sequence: CASSSGLYQPQHF.

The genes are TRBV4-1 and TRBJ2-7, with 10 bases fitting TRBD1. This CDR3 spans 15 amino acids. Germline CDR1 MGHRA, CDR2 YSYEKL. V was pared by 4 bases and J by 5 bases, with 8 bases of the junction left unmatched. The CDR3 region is CASSLRQGAAHEQYF. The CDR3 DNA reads TGCGCCAGCAGCCTAAGACAGGGGGCCGCCCACGAGCAGTACTTC.

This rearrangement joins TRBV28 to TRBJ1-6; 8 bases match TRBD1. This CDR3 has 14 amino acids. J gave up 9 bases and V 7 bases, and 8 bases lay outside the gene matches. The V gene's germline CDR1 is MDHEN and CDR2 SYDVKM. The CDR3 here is CASKRPGQASPLHF. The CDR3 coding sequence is TGTGCCAGCAAAAGGCCGGGACAGGCTTCACCCCTCCACTTT.

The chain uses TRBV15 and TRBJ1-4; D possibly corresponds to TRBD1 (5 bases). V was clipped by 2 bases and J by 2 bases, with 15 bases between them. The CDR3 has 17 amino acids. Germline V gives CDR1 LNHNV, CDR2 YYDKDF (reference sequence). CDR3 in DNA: TGTGCCACCAGCAGAACAAGGACAACGGATACTAATGAAAAACTGTTTTTT. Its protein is CATSRTRTTDTNEKLFF.

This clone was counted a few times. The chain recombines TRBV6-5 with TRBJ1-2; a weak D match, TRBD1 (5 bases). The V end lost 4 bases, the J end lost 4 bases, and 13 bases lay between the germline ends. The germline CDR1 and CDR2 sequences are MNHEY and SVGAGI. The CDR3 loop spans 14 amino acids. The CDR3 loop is CASSSRQLSYGYTF. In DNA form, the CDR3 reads TGTGCCAGCAGTTCCCGACAGCTTTCCTATGGCTACACCTTC.

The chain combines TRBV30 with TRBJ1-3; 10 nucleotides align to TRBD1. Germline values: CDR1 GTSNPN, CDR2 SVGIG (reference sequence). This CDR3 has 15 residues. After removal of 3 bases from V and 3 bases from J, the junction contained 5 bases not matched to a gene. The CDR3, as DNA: TGTGCCTGGAGGGGACAGGGGCGGAATGGAAACACCATATATTTT. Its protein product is CAWRGQGRNGNTIYF.

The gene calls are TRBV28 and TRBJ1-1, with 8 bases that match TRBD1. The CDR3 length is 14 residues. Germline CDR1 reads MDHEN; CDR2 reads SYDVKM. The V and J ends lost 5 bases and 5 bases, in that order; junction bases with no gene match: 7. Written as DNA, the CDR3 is TGTGCCAGCAGTCTAGAGCAGGGGGCGACTGAAGCTTTCTTT. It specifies CASSLEQGATEAFF.

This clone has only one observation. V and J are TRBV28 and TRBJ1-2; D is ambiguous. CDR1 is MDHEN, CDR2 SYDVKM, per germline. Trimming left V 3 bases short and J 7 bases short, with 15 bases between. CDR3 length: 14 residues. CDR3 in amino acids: CASSFRSGRIGYTF. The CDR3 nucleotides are TGTGCCAGCAGTTTTCGCTCCGGGAGGATTGGCTACACCTTC.

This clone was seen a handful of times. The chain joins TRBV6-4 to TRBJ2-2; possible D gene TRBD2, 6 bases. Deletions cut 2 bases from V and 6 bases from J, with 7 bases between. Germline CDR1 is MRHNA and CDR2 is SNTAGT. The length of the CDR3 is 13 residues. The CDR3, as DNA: TGTGCCAGCAGTGACCGGGAGTCCGGGGAGCTGTTTTTT. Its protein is CASSDRESGELFF.

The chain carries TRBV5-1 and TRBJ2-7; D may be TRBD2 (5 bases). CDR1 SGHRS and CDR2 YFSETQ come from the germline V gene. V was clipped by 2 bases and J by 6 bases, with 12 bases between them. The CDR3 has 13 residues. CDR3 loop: CASSLGPGSEQYF. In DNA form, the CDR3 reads TGCGCCAGCAGCTTAGGCCCTGGGAGCGAGCAGTACTTC.

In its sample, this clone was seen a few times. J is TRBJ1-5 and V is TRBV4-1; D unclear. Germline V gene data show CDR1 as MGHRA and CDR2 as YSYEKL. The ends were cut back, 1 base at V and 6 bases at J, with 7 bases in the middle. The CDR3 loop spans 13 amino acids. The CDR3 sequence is CASSQVPGQPQHF. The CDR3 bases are TGCGCCAGCAGCCAAGTCCCGGGTCAGCCCCAGCATTTT.

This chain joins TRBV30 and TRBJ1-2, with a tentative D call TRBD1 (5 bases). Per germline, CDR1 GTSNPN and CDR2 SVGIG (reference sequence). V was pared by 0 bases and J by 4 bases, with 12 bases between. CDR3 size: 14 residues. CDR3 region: CAWSVRGLSYGYTF. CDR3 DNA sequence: TGTGCCTGGAGTGTAAGGGGATTAAGCTATGGCTACACCTTC.

In DNA, the CDR3 is TGTGCCAGCAGCGTTAGCAATCAGCCCCAGCATTTT. As protein: CASSVSNQPQHF. The chain employs TRBV28 and TRBJ1-5; D uncertain. V shed 6 bases and J shed 0 bases, with 3 bases lying between them. Germline V gene data show CDR1 as MDHEN and CDR2 as SYDVKM. The CDR3 covers 12 residues.

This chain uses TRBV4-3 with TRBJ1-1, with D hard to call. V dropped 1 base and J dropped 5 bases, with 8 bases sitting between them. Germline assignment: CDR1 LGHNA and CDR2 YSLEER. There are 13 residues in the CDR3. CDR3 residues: CASSQGRWTEAFF. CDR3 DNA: TGCGCCAGCAGCCAAGGTAGATGGACTGAAGCTTTCTTT.

CDR3 loop: CAWSVGGNDQPQHF. The CDR3, as DNA: TGTGCCTGGAGTGTAGGGGGAAACGATCAGCCCCAGCATTTT. The chain has TRBV30 and TRBJ1-5; a possible D gene is TRBD1 (6 bases). The germline V gene encodes CDR1 GTSNPN and CDR2 SVGIG (reference sequence). The CDR3 extends over 14 amino acids. Trimming took off 0 bases at V and 5 bases at J, with 11 bases between the two ends.

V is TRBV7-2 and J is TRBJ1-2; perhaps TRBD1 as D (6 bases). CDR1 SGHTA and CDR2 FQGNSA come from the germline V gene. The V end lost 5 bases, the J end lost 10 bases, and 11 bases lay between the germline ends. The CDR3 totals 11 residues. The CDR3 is CASSIRTDYTF. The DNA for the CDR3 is TGTGCCAGCAGCATCCGGACAGACTACACCTTC.